The 23 T cell receptor beta chains below all came from one sample that was sequenced in a study of T cell changes during pregnancy in multiple sclerosis. Produced via immunoSEQ multiplex PCR; TCRdb's table is partial and in-frame only. Of approximately 70,000 clones listed, just over 90% were seen once; the top ten hold 0.95% to 1.5%. This specimen consisted of peripheral blood, obtained in the third trimester of pregnancy. These receptors were taken from a female donor with multiple sclerosis, enrolled in a pregnancy study.

About this clone itself: At one end, the junction sequence differs from germline, possibly due to a read error. V and J are TRBV10-3 and TRBJ2-7, with 9 nucleotides matching TRBD2. This CDR3 is built from 14 residues. The V gene's germline CDR1 is ENHRY and CDR2 SYGVKD. CDR3 DNA: TGTGCCATCAGCCTGACTAGCGGCTCCCACGAGCAGTACTTC. Encoded protein: CAISLTSGSHEQYF.

V gene TRBV5-6 combines with J gene TRBJ2-2; maybe TRBD2 (5 bases). Germline V lookup: CDR1 SGHDT, CDR2 YYEEEE. The CDR3 runs 16 residues. V was shortened by 4 bases and J by 3 bases, with 16 bases between the two germline ends. As DNA, the CDR3 is TGTGCCAGCAGCCTCTACGAGGGAGTTTACACCGGGGAGCTGTTTTTT. It specifies CASSLYEGVYTGELFF.

V is TRBV4-2 and J is TRBJ2-1; 7 nucleotides agree with TRBD2. The V gene end was trimmed by 1 base and the J gene end by 8 bases; junction bases not matched to a gene: 8. CDR1 is LGHNA and CDR2 is YNFKEQ in the germline V gene. The CDR3 spans 15 residues. This chain's CDR3 is CASSQVGGRGDEQFF. The CDR3 bases are TGTGCCAGCAGCCAAGTTGGCGGGAGAGGGGATGAGCAGTTCTTC.

The chain recombines TRBV7-2 with TRBJ1-2; D gene uncertain. The CDR3 extends over 13 amino acids. The V gene's germline CDR1 is SGHTA and CDR2 FQGNSA. V was trimmed by 5 bases and J by 8 bases, leaving 15 bases between them. DNA of the CDR3: TGTGCCAGCAGCCCACGCGGGGAACAAGGCTACACCTTC. This sequence encodes CASSPRGEQGYTF.

J is TRBJ2-7 and V is TRBV5-1; D is possibly TRBD1 (6 bases). CDR1 and CDR2 (germline): SGHRS, YFSETQ. V lost 1 base and J lost 5, with 13 bases in between. The length of the CDR3 is 14 residues. The CDR3 reads CASSLTGLSHEQYF. The DNA of the CDR3 is TGCGCCAGCAGCTTGACAGGGCTAAGCCACGAGCAGTACTTC. Using reference TRBV5-1 and TRBJ2-7 for the parts outside the CDR3, the full variable domain is KAGVTQTPRYLIKTRGQQVTLSCSPISGHRSVSWYQQTPGQGLQFLFEYFSETQRNKGNFPGRFSGRQFSNSRSEMNVSTLELGDSALYLCASSLTGLSHEQYFGPGTRLTVT.

The chain links TRBV18 to TRBJ1-2; a possible D gene is TRBD1 (5 bases). The V gene lost 2 bases and the J gene lost 8 bases, with 15 bases spanning the gap. The CDR3 spans 14 residues. Germline V lookup: CDR1 KGHSH, CDR2 LQKENI. The CDR3, as DNA: TGTGCCAGCTCACCAGCTCCCGGGGGAGACGGCTACACCTTC. Residues: CASSPAPGGDGYTF. Complete variable domain (other parts from reference TRBV18 and TRBJ1-2): NAGVMQNPRHLVRRRGQEARLRCSPMKGHSHVYWYRQLPEEGLKFMVYLQKENIIDESGMPKERFSAEFPKEGPSILRIQQVVRGDSAAYFCASSPAPGGDGYTFGSGTRLTVV.

The genes are TRBV11-3 and TRBJ2-1, with 10 bases aligning to TRBD2. Germline V gives CDR1 SGHNT, CDR2 YENEEA. This CDR3 has 17 amino acids. V was clipped by 1 base and J by 4 bases; unmatched bases: 7. The DNA of the CDR3 is TGTGCCAGCAGCTTAGGGGCTAGCGGGAGTCCTTACAATGAGCAGTTCTTC. This encodes CASSLGASGSPYNEQFF. The variable domain in full, completed from reference TRBV11-3 and TRBJ2-1, reads EAGVVQSPRYKIIEKKQPVAFWCNPISGHNTLYWYLQNLGQGPELLIRYENEEAVDDSQLPKDRFSAERLKGVDSTLKIQPAELGDSAVYLCASSLGASGSPYNEQFFGPGTRLTVL.

This chain joins TRBV4-1 and TRBJ2-2; TRBD1 is a possible D gene (5 bases). Germline V gene sequence: CDR1 MGHRA, CDR2 YSYEKL. V shed 0 bases and J shed 7 bases, with 15 bases lying between them. This CDR3 region has 16 residues. CDR3 residues: CASSQDQGSGYGELFF. For the CDR3, the DNA is TGCGCCAGCAGCCAAGATCAGGGCTCCGGTTACGGGGAGCTGTTTTTT.

This rearrangement joins TRBV6-5 to TRBJ2-3, with D unclear. Looked up from germline, CDR1 is MNHEY and CDR2 is SVGAGI. The V end lost 2 bases, the J end lost 3 bases, and 6 bases lay between the germline ends. The CDR3 contains 13 residues. CDR3 amino acids: CASSYGGTDTQYF. The CDR3 DNA sequence: TGTGCCAGCAGTTACGGCGGAACAGATACGCAGTATTTT.

This chain joins TRBV7-9 and TRBJ1-1; possible D gene TRBD1, 6 bases. V lost 7 bases and J 7 bases, leaving 16 bases between the germline ends. CDR1 SEHNR and CDR2 FQNEAQ come from the germline V gene (reference sequence). The CDR3 covers 13 residues. CDR3 residues: CASIEWGGGEAFF. The CDR3 DNA reads as TGTGCCAGCATCGAGTGGGGGGGCGGTGAAGCTTTCTTT.

This clone was observed a single time. Here the CDR3 reads CAISEPATPKTSAKSSYEQYF. The CDR3, as DNA: TGTGCCATCAGTGAGCCAGCGACACCCAAAACTAGCGCCAAGAGCTCCTACGAGCAGTACTTC. The J gene is TRBJ2-7, the V gene TRBV10-3; 7 positions match TRBD2. V shed 2 bases and J 0 bases; nucleotides not matched to a gene: 22. CDR1 ENHRY and CDR2 SYGVKD come from the germline V gene. This CDR3 is 21 amino acids long.

The genes are TRBV4-2 and TRBJ1-1; TRBD1 matches 9 bases. Looked up from germline, CDR1 is LGHNA and CDR2 is YNFKEQ. With V trimmed by 0 bases and J by 5 bases, 13 bases remained unmatched. The CDR3 spans 18 residues. CDR3 nucleotides: TGTGCCAGCAGCCAAGATAGGGGCCTGACAGGGGGGAAGACTGAAGCTTTCTTT. Translated: CASSQDRGLTGGKTEAFF.

CDR3 nucleotide sequence: TGTGCCACCGAGACTAGCGGGAGCGGCACAGATACGCAGTATTTT. Translation gives CATETSGSGTDTQYF. V gene TRBV28 combines with J gene TRBJ2-3, with 12 bases lining up with TRBD2. Germline V gene data show CDR1 as MDHEN and CDR2 as SYDVKM. V lost 10 bases and J lost 1; bases outside the gene matches: 6. This CDR3 spans 15 amino acids. Using reference TRBV28 and TRBJ2-3 for the parts outside the CDR3, the full variable domain is DVKVTQSSRYLVKRTGEKVFLECVQDMDHENMFWYRQDPGLGLRLIYFSYDVKMKEKGDIPEGYSVSREKKERFSLILESASTNQTSMYLCATETSGSGTDTQYFGPGTRLTVL.

V gene TRBV7-9 combines with J gene TRBJ2-2, with 9 bases matching TRBD2. This CDR3 region has 17 residues. V lost 6 bases to trimming and J lost 2 bases; unmatched junction nucleotides: 10. Per the germline V gene, CDR1 is SEHNR and CDR2 is FQNEAQ (reference sequence). The CDR3 DNA follows: TGTGCCAGCAGGCCAGGCCGACTAGCGGATAACACCGGGGAGCTGTTTTTT. Its protein is CASRPGRLADNTGELFF. Complete variable domain (other parts from reference TRBV7-9 and TRBJ2-2): DTGVSQNPRHKITKRGQNVTFRCDPISEHNRLYWYRQTLGQGPEFLTYFQNEAQLEKSRLLSDRFSAERPKGSFSTLEIQRTEQGDSAMYLCASRPGRLADNTGELFFGEGSRLTVL.

The gene calls are TRBV9 and TRBJ2-3; D may be TRBD2 (5 bases). Per the germline V gene, CDR1 is SGDLS and CDR2 is YYNGEE. CDR3 length: 17 residues. V shed 0 bases and J shed 0 bases, with 14 bases lying between them. The CDR3 coding sequence is TGTGCCAGCAGCGTAGAAGGGAGCAGCACTAGCACAGATACGCAGTATTTT. Protein: CASSVEGSSTSTDTQYF.

The gene calls are TRBV14 and TRBJ1-1; D call uncertain. This CDR3 comprises 13 residues. V shed 2 bases and J shed 3 bases, with 7 bases lying between them. Germline V CDR1 and CDR2: SGHDN, FVKESK. This chain's CDR3 is CASSQSPYTEAFF. CDR3 in DNA: TGTGCCAGCAGCCAAAGCCCATACACTGAAGCTTTCTTT.

The chain carries TRBV27 and TRBJ2-2, with 7 positions matching TRBD2. The germline V gene encodes CDR1 MNHEY and CDR2 SMNVEV (reference sequence). This CDR3 contains 17 residues. With 2 bases clipped from V and 4 bases from J, the junction kept 10 bases outside the gene matches. The CDR3 sequence is CASSLMGRERSTGELFF. CDR3 coding DNA: TGTGCCAGCAGTTTAATGGGGCGGGAGCGCAGCACCGGGGAGCTGTTTTTT.

This clone was seen just once. This rearrangement joins TRBV13 to TRBJ2-7; 14 bases align to TRBD2. The CDR3 spans 17 residues. The V segment lost 3 bases and the J segment 6 bases; nucleotides outside the gene matches: 10. Germline loops: CDR1 PRHDT, CDR2 FYEKMQ (reference sequence). The CDR3 here is CASSLEGLAGEPGEQYF. DNA of the CDR3: TGTGCCAGCAGCTTGGAGGGACTAGCGGGAGAGCCCGGCGAGCAGTACTTC.

The CDR3 sequence: CASSEALEGVDGYTF. The CDR3 region has the DNA TGTGCCAGCAGTGAAGCGCTGGAAGGGGTCGATGGCTACACCTTC. The V call is TRBV2, the J call TRBJ1-2, with D perhaps TRBD1 (5 bases). This CDR3 contains 15 residues. The germline gives CDR1 SNHLY, CDR2 FYNNEI. V gave up 0 bases and J gave up 6 bases, with 14 bases separating them.

The chain recombines TRBV6-1 with TRBJ1-5; D is possibly TRBD1 (6 bases). This CDR3 is built from 16 residues. The V and J ends lost 0 bases and 6 bases respectively, with 15 bases between them. Looked up from germline, CDR1 is MNHNS and CDR2 is SASEGT. The CDR3 region is CASSEAWLQGRQPQHF. The CDR3 DNA sequence: TGTGCCAGCAGTGAAGCGTGGTTGCAGGGGCGTCAGCCCCAGCATTTT.

The V and J genes are TRBV6-5 and TRBJ2-7; the match to TRBD2 covers 8 bases. Germline V CDR1 and CDR2: MNHEY, SVGAGI. This CDR3 has 15 amino acids. With V trimmed by 0 bases and J by 5 bases, 6 bases remained unmatched. The CDR3 nucleotides are TGTGCCAGCAGTTACTCGAGCGGGAGAGTCAACGAGCAGTACTTC. Translating gives CASSYSSGRVNEQYF.

The rearrangement links TRBV7-9 to TRBJ2-1; 7 bases line up with TRBD2. CDR3 length: 13 amino acids. Germline lookup yields CDR1 SEHNR and CDR2 FQNEAQ (reference sequence). V shed 5 bases and J 6 bases; nucleotides not matched to a gene: 4. CDR3 coding DNA: TGTGCCAGCAGCCACGGGACTATCAATGAGCAGTTCTTC. Translating gives CASSHGTINEQFF. The entire variable domain, with the rest obtained from reference TRBV7-9 and TRBJ2-1, is as follows: DTGVSQNPRHKITKRGQNVTFRCDPISEHNRLYWYRQTLGQGPEFLTYFQNEAQLEKSRLLSDRFSAERPKGSFSTLEIQRTEQGDSAMYLCASSHGTINEQFFGPGTRLTVL.

The genes are TRBV4-3 and TRBJ1-4, with D possibly TRBD1 on 5 matching bases. Trimming left V 6 bases short and J 4 bases short, with 12 bases between. Looked up from germline, CDR1 is LGHNA and CDR2 is YSLEER. This CDR3 has 14 residues. CDR3 nucleotide sequence: TGCGCCAGCAGTCTACAGGAGAATAATGAAAAACTGTTTTTT. Translated: CASSLQENNEKLFF.